The sequence of this T cell receptor beta chain was determined in a study of spatial heterogeneity in lung cancer. Turning to the study itself: There were, on average, more than ten raw-read appearances for each unique TCR and UMI combination.

The V end was cut by 6 bases, the J end by 0 bases, with 13 bases between. Germline CDR1 and CDR2: DFQATT and SNEGSKA (reference sequence). The CDR3 extends over 14 amino acids. MiXCR, applied by TCRdb to the 5' RACE reads, yields one record per CDR3 protein. Of tens of thousands of distinct CDR3 sequences listed, 10% to 15% are singletons. This clonotype was counted only a few times. What it recognizes is unknown. Study-wide findings and caveats: The study found ubiquitous expanded tumor TCRs in blood more at resection than follow-up.

Time point noted: sample taken at primary tumor resection. Whole RNA obtained from tumor, nontumor lung or frozen PBMC underwent sequencing without sorting. The sequence was obtained from a male donor with early-stage non-small cell lung cancer. V gene TRBV20-1 combines with J gene TRBJ2-3; D may be TRBD1 (6 bases). Sequencing was performed on PBMCs, taken at surgery. The CDR3 region has the DNA TGCAGTGCAAGGGACAAGCCTAGCACAGATACGCAGTATTTT. Amino acid sequence: CSARDKPSTDTQYF.